This TCR beta chain comes out of a study of blood T cell repertoires in COVID-19. Clones were read by immunoSEQ multiplex PCR, and TCRdb kept only the in-frame ones, dropping some. Of roughly 150,000 clones in the sample, about nine tenths were seen once. The CDR3 length is 15 residues. Trimming stripped 1 base from V and 0 bases from J, with 9 bases between. Germline lookup yields CDR1 SNHLY and CDR2 FYNNEI. J is TRBJ1-1 and V is TRBV2; unclear D gene. The sequencing sample was made of peripheral blood. The receptor was isolated from a human donor in a cohort sampled during active COVID-19. The CDR3 region has the DNA TGTGCCAGCAGTGAAGGTTGGCATATGAACACTGAAGCTTTCTTT. This sequence encodes CASSEGWHMNTEAFF.